This record covers a single T cell receptor (beta chain). Antigen specificity is unknown. This sample stems from a study of CD8 T cells in Susac syndrome. Trimming removed 9 bases from V and 0 bases from J, with 12 bases in between. The CDR3 length is 13 residues. The germline gives CDR1 MGHRA, CDR2 YSYEKL. Through negative isolation, CD4+ and CD8+ T cells were obtained, while TEMRA cells were enriched using FACS. RNA, at about 0.45 to 1 ug, was reverse transcribed with random hexamers. Across 54 Vbeta and 13 Jbeta, immunoSEQ multiplex PCR amplified TCR beta CDR3. MiXCR was run by TCRdb on the immunoSEQ multiplex PCR reads, yielding one entry per CDR3 protein. The profile shows some 450,000 distinct CDR3 sequences, approximately 85% of them singletons. The study, taken as a whole, reports: Regarding the TCR sequencing and HLA analysis, the study admitted that a relatively small number of individuals were involved.

The V gene is TRBV4-1, the J gene TRBJ2-7; weak D call: TRBD1 (6 bases). The TCR was taken from a human donor with multiple sclerosis. The sample comprised CD8+ T cells from PBMCs. The CDR3 reads CASSGTTSYEQYF. CDR3 DNA sequence: TGCGCCAGTTCCGGGACAACCTCCTACGAGCAGTACTTC.